The 21 T cell receptor beta chains below come from one sample, sequenced in a study of T-cell reconstitution after alpha-beta-depleted transplantation in children. Construction of the TCRbeta library involved unique molecular identifiers. In TCRdb, the PCR reads were re-called with MiXCR into one record per CDR3 protein. In the table there are some 640,000 distinct CDR3 sequences, roughly 17% of which are singletons. Sequencing used PBMCs from the stem cell graft donor, obtained from the stem cell graft. These receptors were obtained from a human donor who donated a stem cell graft to a child with acute myeloid leukemia.

This clonotype came up many times. The chain links TRBV6-5 to TRBJ2-3; D possibly corresponds to TRBD2 (7 bases). Germline values: CDR1 MNHEY, CDR2 SVGAGI. CDR3 length equals 16 residues. V was trimmed by 2 bases and J by 3 bases, leaving 15 bases between them. The CDR3 reads CASSYVGGASTDTQYF. DNA of the CDR3: TGTGCCAGCAGTTACGTAGGGGGGGCCAGTACAGATACGCAGTATTTT.

The CDR3 coding sequence is TGCAGCGTTGCCTGGACTAGCGGGGGGGCCGAGGCTCTATACACCGGGGAGCTGTTTTTT. Encoded protein: CSVAWTSGGAEALYTGELFF. The chain carries TRBV29-1 and TRBJ2-2, with TRBD2 matching 15 bases. Germline-derived CDR1 and CDR2 are SQVTM and ANQGSEA. The V and J ends lost 4 bases and 3 bases, in that order; junction bases with no gene match: 15. The CDR3 has 20 residues.

This clonotype was picked up a small number of times. The chain couples TRBV7-2 to TRBJ2-5; D is perhaps TRBD2 (7 bases). The length of the CDR3 is 17 residues. Trimming cost V 1 base and J 1 base, with 16 bases left between them. Per germline, CDR1 SGHTA and CDR2 FQGNSA. The CDR3 coding sequence is TGTGCCAGCAGCTTAGGGGTGGGACGGGGGGCCCAAGAGACCCAGTACTTC. Residues: CASSLGVGRGAQETQYF.

The CDR3 nucleotides are TGTGCCAGCAGTCCCCGGTTCGGACACAAGCGGCAAGAGACCCAGTACTTC. This translates into CASSPRFGHKRQETQYF. The rearrangement joins TRBV28 to TRBJ2-5; D possibly uses TRBD1 or TRBD2 (5 bases each). CDR1 and CDR2 (germline): MDHEN, SYDVKM. V was clipped by 5 bases and J by 2 bases, with 21 bases between them. The CDR3 is made up of 17 amino acids.

This clonotype has ten or more counts. V gene TRBV20-1 combines with J gene TRBJ1-5; no reliable D call. Germline CDR1 reads DFQATT; CDR2 reads SNEGSKA (reference sequence). This CDR3 contains 12 residues. V shed 6 bases and J shed 7 bases, with 13 bases lying between them. The CDR3 here is CSAEDQGQPQHF. CDR3 coding DNA: TGCAGTGCCGAGGACCAAGGCCAGCCCCAGCATTTT.

The table lists this clonotype with many counts. The V and J genes are TRBV20-1 and TRBJ2-3; TRBD2 matches at 12 bases. The junction had 2 bases not matched to a gene; V was cut back by 3 bases and J by 4 bases. The CDR3 has 14 amino acids. Germline CDR1 DFQATT, CDR2 SNEGSKA (reference sequence). CDR3 coding DNA: TGCAGTGCTAGTGCTAGCGGGGGGGCAGATACGCAGTATTTT. It yields the protein CSASASGGADTQYF.

This clonotype was detected only a few times. The chain couples TRBV12-3 or TRBV12-4 to TRBJ2-3; 7 bases are a match to TRBD1. The CDR3 sequence is 16 residues long. J gave up 3 bases and V 1 base, and 7 bases lay outside the gene matches. The CDR3: CASSLDRGSGTDTQYF. The CDR3 region has the DNA TGTGCCAGCAGTTTAGACAGGGGATCGGGGACAGATACGCAGTATTTT.

The V and J genes are TRBV24-1 and TRBJ1-1; unclear D gene. This CDR3 has 15 residues. Between the trimmed V and J ends, which lost 2 bases and 1 base, there was a span of 10 bases. The germline V gene has CDR1 KGHDR and CDR2 SFDVKD. The CDR3 nucleotides are TGTGCCACCAGTGATTCGTCAGCCTCGAACACTGAAGCTTTCTTT. Residues: CATSDSSASNTEAFF.

The sample holds a few counts of this clonotype. The chain combines TRBV5-8 with TRBJ2-1; D is undetermined. The CDR3 is 15 amino acids. CDR1 and CDR2 (germline): SGHTS, YDEGEE. Trimming stripped 2 bases from V and 0 bases from J, with 9 bases between. DNA of the CDR3: TGTGCCAGCAGCTTTTGGGGAAGCTCCTACAATGAGCAGTTCTTC. It yields the protein CASSFWGSSYNEQFF.

This clonotype was recorded a few times. The CDR3 protein is CASSLWGGNSPLHF. The DNA of the CDR3 is TGTGCCAGCAGTTTATGGGGGGGGAATTCACCCCTCCACTTT. The chain combines TRBV12-3 or TRBV12-4 with TRBJ1-6, with a weak D call TRBD1 (5 bases). The CDR3 is 14 amino acids. The V end lost 2 bases, the J end lost 7 bases, and 9 bases lay between the germline ends.

This clonotype was counted ten times or more. The V gene is TRBV9, the J gene TRBJ2-7, with D perhaps TRBD1 (5 bases). This CDR3 is 14 amino acids long. The V gene's germline CDR1 is SGDLS and CDR2 YYNGEE. Trimming shortened V by 0 bases and J by 2 bases, and 9 bases separated the two germline ends. The CDR3 DNA follows: TGTGCCAGCAGCGTAGAGGGCAGGGCCTACGAGCAGTACTTC. Protein product: CASSVEGRAYEQYF.

In this sample, this clonotype turned up a few times. The V gene is TRBV9, the J gene TRBJ2-2; possibly TRBD2 for D (5 bases). CDR1 SGDLS and CDR2 YYNGEE come from the germline V gene. V was shortened by 3 bases and J by 3 bases, with 12 bases between the two germline ends. The CDR3 contains 15 residues. The CDR3 here is CASSAEWTYTGELFF. In nucleotides, the CDR3 is TGTGCCAGCAGCGCCGAGTGGACTTACACCGGGGAGCTGTTTTTT. Full variable domain (rest looked up from reference TRBV9 and TRBJ2-2): DSGVTQTPKHLITATGQRVTLRCSPRSGDLSVYWYQQSLDQGLQFLIQYYNGEERAKGNILERFSAQQFPDLHSELNLSSLELGDSALYFCASSAEWTYTGELFFGEGSRLTVL.

This clonotype occurred many times. The J gene is TRBJ2-3, the V gene TRBV29-1; D is undetermined. Germline V gene lookup returns CDR1 SQVTM and CDR2 ANQGSEA. Trimming took off 2 bases at V and 8 bases at J, with 17 bases between the two ends. The CDR3 is 14 amino acids. The CDR3 reads CSVEISPPRSTQYF. CDR3 nucleotides: TGCAGCGTTGAAATCAGCCCTCCCCGGAGTACGCAGTATTTT.

This clonotype has only one observation. The chain uses TRBV6-6 and TRBJ2-3; D may correspond to TRBD1 or TRBD2 (5 bases each). V was clipped by 9 bases and J by 9 bases, with 16 bases between them. The germline gives CDR1 MNHNY, CDR2 SVGAGI (reference sequence). The CDR3 loop spans 12 amino acids. The CDR3 is CASHSGSLTQYF. For the CDR3, the DNA is TGTGCCAGTCATTCAGGGAGCCTGACGCAGTATTTT.

Of note for this clonotype: A much bigger clone sits one base away, suggesting this may be a read error. V usage is TRBV29-1 and J usage is TRBJ2-5, with D maybe TRBD1 (7 bases). CDR1 SQVTM and CDR2 ANQGSEA come from the germline V gene. CDR3 length: 12 residues. CDR3 sequence: CSVVARGESQYF. Written as DNA, the CDR3 is TGCAGCGTTGTAGCCAGGGGGGAGAGCCAGTACTTC.

This clonotype came up many times. The CDR3 nucleotides read TGTGCCAGCAGTGAGACAGGTTACAATGAGCAGTTCTTC. The encoded protein is CASSETGYNEQFF. This chain connects TRBV7-3 to TRBJ2-1; a possible D gene is TRBD1 (6 bases). The CDR3 covers 13 residues. The V end was cut by 6 bases, the J end by 4 bases, with 10 bases between. Germline CDR1 SGHTA, CDR2 FQGTGA.

The CDR3 spells CSVVLAGSTDTQYF. The CDR3 DNA is TGCAGCGTTGTACTAGCGGGGTCGACAGATACGCAGTATTTT. V is TRBV29-1 and J is TRBJ2-3; 10 positions agree with TRBD2. Losses at the gene ends were 4 bases for V and 3 bases for J; bases not matched to a gene: 4. The CDR3 covers 14 residues. Germline V gives CDR1 SQVTM, CDR2 ANQGSEA.

This clonotype was observed a handful of times. The V gene is TRBV7-9, the J gene TRBJ2-3; D remains unclear. Per germline, CDR1 SEHNR and CDR2 FQNEAQ (reference sequence). The CDR3 has 14 residues. The V and J ends lost 4 bases and 6 bases respectively, with 14 bases between them. This chain's CDR3 is CASSSRTEGDTQYF. In DNA, the CDR3 is TGTGCCAGCAGCTCCCGGACGGAAGGGGATACGCAGTATTTT.

This clonotype came up a few times. The rearrangement uses TRBV6-5 and TRBJ1-2; weak D call: TRBD1 (6 bases). Trimming pared 0 bases from V and 0 bases from J, leaving 17 bases between. The germline V gene has CDR1 MNHEY and CDR2 SVGAGI. The CDR3 is made up of 18 amino acids. The CDR3, as DNA: TGTGCCAGCAGTTACTCGCTGCTACAGGGCCACGCTAACTATGGCTACACCTTC. It translates to CASSYSLLQGHANYGYTF.

This clonotype was counted many times. This rearrangement joins TRBV12-3 or TRBV12-4 to TRBJ1-2; weak D call: TRBD1 (6 bases). V shed 1 base and J shed 4 bases, with 10 bases lying between them. CDR3 length equals 14 residues. The CDR3 protein is CASSLEDSVYGYTF. The CDR3 DNA reads TGTGCCAGCAGTTTAGAGGACAGCGTCTATGGCTACACCTTC.

This clonotype showed up just a few times. The chain joins TRBV6-5 to TRBJ1-1; 9 nucleotides agree with TRBD1. The CDR3 contains 17 residues. V was clipped by 2 bases and J by 0 bases; unmatched bases: 7. Germline CDR1 reads MNHEY; CDR2 reads SVGAGI. CDR3 loop: CASSYPTGGRMNTEAFF. CDR3 coding DNA: TGTGCCAGCAGTTACCCGACAGGGGGGAGAATGAACACTGAAGCTTTCTTT.